Listed below are T cell receptor beta chains from one sample, sequenced in a study of cytomegalovirus exposure and HLA in healthy donors. Using immunoSEQ multiplex PCR, the repertoire was profiled, and TCRdb retains in-frame clones only, with some absent. Of some 96,000 clones in the sample, 55% to 75% were seen once. Specimen: PBMCs. All receptors derive from a man aged 60 to 75 in good health and CMV-seronegative. Both conserved end residues are part of each CDR3. Where a row states a size, it is once, few, many or the class of an expanded clone; other rows omit it.

abundance | v_gene | CDR3aa
NA | TRBV9 | CASSPGGRYNEQFF
NA | TRBV19 | CASSLSGSYNEQFF
NA | TRBV11-2 | CASRKGPARDRELFF
NA | TRBV19 | CASTPDHSGYNGELFF
NA | TRBV5-6 | CASSGQGSDTEAFF
NA | TRBV5-1 | CASSPGGGSNYGYTF
NA | TRBV4-2 | CASSQVGTSPYEQYF
NA | TRBV2 | CASSEPRSSYEQYF
many | TRBV19 | CASSSKQGSTEAFF
NA | TRBV5-1 | CASSFGLTGRHQPQHF
NA | TRBV5-1 | CASSLGGTVNTEAFF
NA | TRBV15 | CATSRDGVGTGAVYEQYF
NA | TRBV7-9 | CASSRTANEAFF
few | TRBV28 | CASTTGYEQYF
few | TRBV29-1 | CSGARTGDTEAFF
NA | TRBV7-6 | CASSYRPTGQNTEAFF
NA | TRBV6-6 | CASSYNGQFYEQYF
NA | TRBV6-5 | CASSYLTSGSYNEQFF
NA | TRBV7-6 | CASSKDRVLTEAFF
NA | TRBV11-3 | CASSLSLAGGVETQYF
NA | TRBV5-1 | CASSLGDRGVRMNTEAFF
NA | TRBV6-6 | CASRWDRDTEAFF
NA | TRBV11-2 | CASSQRDWGMNEQFF
NA | TRBV11-3 | CASSLYSGSKNIQYF
NA | TRBV10-1 | CASSGAGVSYNEQFF
NA | TRBV19 | CASSMTGGGNQPQHF
NA | TRBV6-5 | CASRGTGKNQPQHF
NA | TRBV5-3 | CARSLELEETQYF
NA | TRBV7-2 | CASSLGGLAVETQYF
NA | TRBV9 | CARRRRYNEQFF
NA | TRBV29-1 | CSARDRVGANVLTF
NA | TRBV29-1 | CSAQGVTEAFF
NA | TRBV2 | CASREKRGVGTDTQYF
NA | TRBV5-5 | CASSIGPRVTNEKLFF
few | TRBV5-6 | CASSLIQGAATEAFF
NA | TRBV9 | CASSVEEWTYEQYF
once | TRBV4-1 | CASSQSSGTGAYEQYF
NA | TRBV18 | CASSPRQGDEQYF
once | TRBV5-5 | CASSWRIGQGSYEQYF
once | TRBV28 | CASSPPDMGNQPQHF
NA | TRBV29-1 | CSGSIGTGGVVTEAFF
NA | TRBV7-2 | CASSQRTSGRNNEQFF
NA | TRBV6-5 | CAIQTDSSYNSPLHF
few | TRBV6-1 | CASSIQGSSTDTQYF
NA | TRBV9 | CASSALAGGRKDTQYF
few | TRBV6-5 | CASRSQGAYNEQFF
NA | TRBV5-4 | CASSLALGGTYEQYF
NA | TRBV4-1 | CASSQGTAGADQPQHF
NA | TRBV2 | CASSEGSEAGGIDEQFF
NA | TRBV7-2 | CASSPDGGGVGYGYTF
few | TRBV9 | CASSVLGSADEQYF
few | TRBV19 | CASSIAWASGADEQYF
few | TRBV11-2 | CASSLDIRGTDTQYF
NA | TRBV5-4 | CASSLENTVGQETQYF
few | TRBV2 | CASIQGIPTEAFF
NA | TRBV9 | CASSWLAGEGGEQFF
NA | TRBV10-3 | CAISLQGGRHYEQYF
NA | TRBV4-1 | CASSHVTGGRTF
NA | TRBV28 | CASSLVGGSYEQYF
medium-sized | TRBV2 | CASRSNGGLTEAFF